These T cell receptor beta chains were read from a single sample in a study of molecular identifiers for immune sequencing clone quantification. In TCRdb, the PCR reads were re-called with MiXCR into one record per CDR3 protein. The data hold tens of thousands of distinct CDR3 sequences, with more than 20% observed a single time. Sequences were obtained from naive CD8+ T cells from blood, with Jurkat cell RNA spiked in. The receptor set was obtained from a human donor in good health. Some libraries in this study had Jurkat cell RNA spiked in. CDR3s include the opening cysteine and the closing phenylalanine or tryptophan. The order of the fields is D gene, V gene, J gene, clone size, CDR3 length, CDR3 protein, CDR3 DNA. D genes are given only for firm matches. Rows give clone size only sometimes, using once, few, many, or a class for an expanded clone.

d_gene: TRBD2; v_gene: TRBV11-2; j_gene: TRBJ2-3; abundance: few; len: 18; CDR3aa: CASSPTSTSGMFSDTQYF; CDR3nt: TGTGCCAGCAGCCCAACCTCAACTAGCGGGATGTTCTCAGATACGCAGTATTTT
d_gene: -; v_gene: TRBV7-9; j_gene: TRBJ1-1; abundance: many; len: 14; CDR3aa: CASSAGQRNTEAFF; CDR3nt: TGTGCCAGCAGCGCCGGACAGAGAAACACTGAAGCTTTCTTT
d_gene: -; v_gene: TRBV5-1; j_gene: TRBJ2-1; abundance: few; len: 15; CDR3aa: CASSLWKSSYNEQFF; CDR3nt: TGCGCCAGCAGCTTGTGGAAGAGCTCCTACAATGAGCAGTTCTTC
d_gene: -; v_gene: TRBV5-6; j_gene: TRBJ2-1; abundance: -; len: 14; CDR3aa: CASSDGRGYNERFF; CDR3nt: TGTGCCAGCAGCGATGGGCGGGGCTACAATGAGCGGTTCTTC
d_gene: -; v_gene: TRBV2; j_gene: TRBJ2-1; abundance: -; len: 13; CDR3aa: CASSESEYNEQFF; CDR3nt: TGTGCCAGCAGTGAATCAGAATACAATGAGCAGTTCTTC
d_gene: -; v_gene: TRBV29-1; j_gene: TRBJ1-1; abundance: -; len: 14; CDR3aa: CSVEIGGSRTEAFF; CDR3nt: TGCAGCGTTGAAATTGGTGGCAGTCGGACTGAAGCTTTCTTT
d_gene: -; v_gene: TRBV6-2/TRBV6-3; j_gene: TRBJ2-7; abundance: -; len: 16; CDR3aa: CASSITGTKQRYEQYF; CDR3nt: TGTGCCAGCAGTATAACCGGGACAAAGCAGCGTTACGAGCAGTACTTC
d_gene: TRBD2; v_gene: TRBV27; j_gene: TRBJ2-1; abundance: -; len: 15; CDR3aa: CASSLLGGGSNEQFF; CDR3nt: TGTGCCAGCAGTTTACTCGGGGGAGGGAGCAATGAGCAGTTCTTC
d_gene: -; v_gene: TRBV12-3/TRBV12-4; j_gene: TRBJ1-6; abundance: -; len: 16; CDR3aa: CASSLSESSYNSPLHF; CDR3nt: TGTGCCAGCAGTTTAAGTGAGAGCTCCTATAATTCACCCCTCCACTTT
d_gene: -; v_gene: TRBV7-2; j_gene: TRBJ1-4; abundance: -; len: 14; CDR3aa: CASSLQGLNEKLFF; CDR3nt: TGTGCCAGCAGCTTACAGGGGCTTAATGAAAAACTGTTTTTT
d_gene: -; v_gene: TRBV30; j_gene: TRBJ2-5; abundance: few; len: 12; CDR3aa: CAWSPTRETQYF; CDR3nt: TGTGCCTGGAGTCCTACGCGGGAGACCCAGTACTTC
d_gene: -; v_gene: TRBV7-2; j_gene: TRBJ2-3; abundance: many; len: 15; CDR3aa: CASSFGFSGTDTQYF; CDR3nt: TGTGCCAGCAGCTTCGGATTCTCCGGCACAGATACGCAGTATTTT
d_gene: TRBD2; v_gene: TRBV11-2; j_gene: TRBJ2-7; abundance: -; len: 13; CDR3aa: CASSFNPGGEQYF; CDR3nt: TGTGCCAGCAGCTTCAACCCGGGGGGCGAGCAGTACTTC
d_gene: -; v_gene: TRBV6-5; j_gene: TRBJ2-7; abundance: -; len: 13; CDR3aa: CASSYSFGDEQYF; CDR3nt: TGTGCCAGCAGTTACTCGTTTGGGGATGAGCAGTACTTC
d_gene: TRBD1; v_gene: TRBV6-5; j_gene: TRBJ2-7; abundance: few; len: 16; CDR3aa: CASSANPGTGLSEQYF; CDR3nt: TGTGCCAGCAGTGCGAACCCCGGGACAGGGCTCTCCGAGCAGTACTTC
d_gene: -; v_gene: TRBV4-2; j_gene: TRBJ2-2; abundance: -; len: 17; CDR3aa: CASSQDLSLGDTGELFF; CDR3nt: TGTGCCAGCAGCCAAGATTTATCGTTGGGGGATACCGGGGAGCTGTTTTTT
d_gene: -; v_gene: TRBV14; j_gene: TRBJ2-7; abundance: many; len: 16; CDR3aa: CASSQDPASSSYEQYF; CDR3nt: TGTGCCAGCAGCCAAGATCCCGCGTCTAGCTCCTACGAGCAGTACTTC
d_gene: -; v_gene: TRBV28; j_gene: TRBJ2-3; abundance: once; len: 16; CDR3aa: CASSFHAGPSTDTQYF; CDR3nt: TGTGCCAGCAGTTTTCATGCAGGGCCTTCCACAGATACGCAGTATTTT
d_gene: TRBD1; v_gene: TRBV20-1; j_gene: TRBJ1-5; abundance: many; len: 15; CDR3aa: CSARDQGVSNQPQHF; CDR3nt: TGCAGTGCTAGGGATCAGGGGGTAAGCAATCAGCCCCAGCATTTT
d_gene: -; v_gene: TRBV7-8; j_gene: TRBJ2-5; abundance: many; len: 16; CDR3aa: CASSLGTPGLQETQYF; CDR3nt: TGTGCCAGCAGCCTGGGGACGCCCGGCCTTCAAGAGACCCAGTACTTC
d_gene: TRBD2; v_gene: TRBV19; j_gene: TRBJ2-1; abundance: -; len: 18; CDR3aa: CASSREGTSGIYRNEQFF; CDR3nt: TGTGCCAGTAGTAGGGAAGGGACTAGCGGGATCTACAGGAATGAGCAGTTCTTC
d_gene: TRBD2; v_gene: TRBV7-9; j_gene: TRBJ2-3; abundance: many; len: 18; CDR3aa: CASSVPGTSGRGTDTQYF; CDR3nt: TGTGCCAGCAGCGTCCCCGGGACTAGCGGGAGGGGCACAGATACGCAGTATTTT